The present entry profiles one T cell receptor (beta chain) with its context. Other DNA sequences within the sample encode an identical CDR3. Treatment meaning: around 19 received Ad26.COV2.S at low or high dose, single or two shots; about 5 received placebo; per-sample allocation not given. Collection of the samples took place on day 63 after the first injection of vaccine or placebo. The CDR3 extends over 13 amino acids. V was pared by 2 bases and J by 4 bases, with 6 bases between. Germline-derived CDR1 and CDR2 are SEHNR and FQNEAQ (reference sequence). The method was immunoSEQ multiplex PCR; TCRdb's version includes in-frame clones alone and lacks a portion of them. The top ten hold 1.5% to 2% of the sample, which has 360,000 or so clones, 70% to 90% seen once. This sample is part of a study of Ad26.COV2.S vaccination and SARS-CoV-2 variants.

The chain carries TRBV7-9 and TRBJ1-5, with unresolved D. Sequencing was performed on peripheral blood, taken in a trial of Ad26.COV2.S vaccine versus placebo. The sequence was obtained from a person between 18 and 65 years old who received the Ad26.COV2.S COVID-19 vaccine or a placebo. This chain's CDR3 is CASSLNSNQPQHF. CDR3 coding DNA: TGTGCCAGCAGCTTAAACTCTAATCAGCCCCAGCATTTT.